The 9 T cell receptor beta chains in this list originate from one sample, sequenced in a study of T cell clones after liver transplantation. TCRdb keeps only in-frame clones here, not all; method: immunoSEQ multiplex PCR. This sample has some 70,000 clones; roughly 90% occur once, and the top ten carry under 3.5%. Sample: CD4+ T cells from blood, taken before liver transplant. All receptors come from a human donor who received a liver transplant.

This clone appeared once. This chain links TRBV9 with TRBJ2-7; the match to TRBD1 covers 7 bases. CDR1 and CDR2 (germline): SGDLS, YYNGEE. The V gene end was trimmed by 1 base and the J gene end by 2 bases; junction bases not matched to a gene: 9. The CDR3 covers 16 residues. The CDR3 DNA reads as TGTGCCAGCAGCGTACGCCCGACAGGGATAACCTACGAGCAGTACTTC. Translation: CASSVRPTGITYEQYF.

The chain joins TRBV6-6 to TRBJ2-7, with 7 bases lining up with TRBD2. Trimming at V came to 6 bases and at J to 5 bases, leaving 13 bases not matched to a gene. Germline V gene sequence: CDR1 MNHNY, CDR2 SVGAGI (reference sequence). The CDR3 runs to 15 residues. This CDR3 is CASRTTGRESDEQYF. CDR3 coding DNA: TGTGCCAGCAGGACAACGGGGCGGGAGAGCGACGAGCAGTACTTC.

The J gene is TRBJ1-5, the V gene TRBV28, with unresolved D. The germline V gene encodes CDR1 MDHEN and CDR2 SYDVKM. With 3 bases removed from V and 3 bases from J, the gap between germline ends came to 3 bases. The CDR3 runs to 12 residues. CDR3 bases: TGTGCCAGCAGTTTCCCCAATCAGCCCCAGCATTTT. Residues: CASSFPNQPQHF.

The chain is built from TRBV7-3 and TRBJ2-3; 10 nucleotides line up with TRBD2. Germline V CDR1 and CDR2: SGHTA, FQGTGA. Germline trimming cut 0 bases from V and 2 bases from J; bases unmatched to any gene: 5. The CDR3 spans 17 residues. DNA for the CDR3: TGTGCCAGCAGCTTAACGGGAACTAGCGGGATCACAGATACGCAGTATTTT. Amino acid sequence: CASSLTGTSGITDTQYF.

DNA for the CDR3: TGTGCCAGCAGCGTAGTGAGGCGGGAGTACGAGCAGTACTTC. Translation gives CASSVVRREYEQYF. The chain couples TRBV9 to TRBJ2-7; 7 nucleotides line up with TRBD2. Germline values: CDR1 SGDLS, CDR2 YYNGEE. The trim removed 0 bases at V and 4 bases at J, leaving 4 bases unmatched. The CDR3 contains 14 residues.

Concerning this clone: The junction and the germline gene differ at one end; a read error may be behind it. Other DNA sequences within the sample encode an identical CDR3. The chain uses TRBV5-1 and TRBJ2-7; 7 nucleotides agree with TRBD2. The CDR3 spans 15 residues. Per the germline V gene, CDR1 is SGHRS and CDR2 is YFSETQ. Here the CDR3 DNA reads TGCGCCAGTAGCTTGGTTGGGGGAGGGAACTACGAGCAGTACTTC. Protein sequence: CASSLVGGGNYEQYF. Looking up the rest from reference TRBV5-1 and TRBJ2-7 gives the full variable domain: KAGVTQTPRYLIKTRGQQVTLSCSPISGHRSVSWYQQTPGQGLQFLFEYFSETQRNKGNFPGRFSGRQFSNSRSEMNVSTLELGDSALYLCASSLVGGGNYEQYFGPGTRLTVT.

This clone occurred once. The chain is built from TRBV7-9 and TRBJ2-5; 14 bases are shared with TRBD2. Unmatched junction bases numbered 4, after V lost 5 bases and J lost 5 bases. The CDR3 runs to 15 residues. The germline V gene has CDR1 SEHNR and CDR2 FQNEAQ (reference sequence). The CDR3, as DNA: TGTGCCAGCAGCCAGGGACTAGCGGGAGTGGAGACCCAGTACTTC. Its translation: CASSQGLAGVETQYF.

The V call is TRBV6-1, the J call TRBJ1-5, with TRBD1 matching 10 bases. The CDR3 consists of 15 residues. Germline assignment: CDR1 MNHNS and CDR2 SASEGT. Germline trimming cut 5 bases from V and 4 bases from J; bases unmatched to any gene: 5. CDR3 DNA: TGTGCCAGCAGTCTCGGACAGGGGGTTAATCAGCCCCAGCATTTT. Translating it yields CASSLGQGVNQPQHF.

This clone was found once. CDR3 bases: TGTGCCAGCAGCGTAGGTAGCGGGACTGATACGCAGTATTTT. This translates into CASSVGSGTDTQYF. The chain joins TRBV9 to TRBJ2-3; 8 nucleotides agree with TRBD2. This CDR3 is 14 amino acids long. Looked up from germline, CDR1 is SGDLS and CDR2 is YYNGEE. The V and J ends lost 0 bases and 6 bases, in that order; junction bases with no gene match: 3.